Sequencing of this TCR beta chain was carried out in a study of identical twins. Germline V gene lookup returns CDR1 SNHLY and CDR2 FYNNEI. V lost 3 bases to trimming and J lost 5 bases, with 19 bases between them. This CDR3 spans 16 amino acids. This clonotype was seen at least ten times. TCRdb reprocessed the 5' RACE reads with MiXCR, giving one entry per CDR3 protein. Among around 290,000 distinct CDR3 sequences listed, roughly 8.6% were seen once. These sequences were also reported in another study, on yellow fever vaccine responses in identical twins.

Source material: CD8+ T cells sorted from blood. The sequence came from a woman between 18 and 29 years old in good health. J is TRBJ2-5 and V is TRBV2; perhaps D is TRBD1 or TRBD2 (6 bases each). The CDR3 nucleotides read TGTGCCAGCAGTGAGTGGCGGGACACCCCTGGGGAGACCCAGTACTTC. Translating it yields CASSEWRDTPGETQYF. The whole variable domain, remainder taken from reference TRBV2 and TRBJ2-5, is EPEVTQTPSHQVTQMGQEVILRCVPISNHLYFYWYRQILGQKVEFLVSFYNNEISEKSEIFDDQFSVERPDGSNFTLKIRSTKLEDSAMYFCASSEWRDTPGETQYFGPGTRLLVL.